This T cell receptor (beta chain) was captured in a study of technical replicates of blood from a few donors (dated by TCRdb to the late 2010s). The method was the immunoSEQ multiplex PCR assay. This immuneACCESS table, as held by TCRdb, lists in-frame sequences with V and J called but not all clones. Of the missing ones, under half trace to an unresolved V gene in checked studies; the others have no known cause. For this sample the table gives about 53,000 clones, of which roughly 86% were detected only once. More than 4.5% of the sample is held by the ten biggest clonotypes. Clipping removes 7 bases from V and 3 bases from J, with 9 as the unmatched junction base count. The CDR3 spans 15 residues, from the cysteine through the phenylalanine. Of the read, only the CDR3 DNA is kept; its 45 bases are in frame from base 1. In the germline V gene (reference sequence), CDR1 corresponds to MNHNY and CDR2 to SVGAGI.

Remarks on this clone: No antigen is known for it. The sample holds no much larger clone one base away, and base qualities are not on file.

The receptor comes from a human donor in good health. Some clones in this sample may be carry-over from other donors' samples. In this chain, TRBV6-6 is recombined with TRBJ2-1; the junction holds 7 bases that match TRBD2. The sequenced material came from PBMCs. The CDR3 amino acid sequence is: CASIPDQRGYNEQFF. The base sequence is TGTGCCAGCATCCCGGACCAGCGGGGCTACAATGAGCAGTTCTTC.